This T cell receptor (beta chain) came from a study of PD-1 blockade in classical Hodgkin lymphoma. Whole-study results and caveats: Individuals who commenced nivolumab within less than 1 year of ASCT were excluded. There was a significant rise in CD4+ TCR diversity by C4D1, with no such rise for CD8+. Baseline TCR diversity was reportedly lower in newly diagnosed patients than healthy donors. Complete responders possessed baseline diversity comparable to newly diagnosed patients.

This CDR3 comprises 16 residues. Unmatched junction bases numbered 4, after V lost 1 base and J lost 2 bases. Germline V gene data show CDR1 as SGHTS and CDR2 as YDEGEE. Measured with immunoSEQ multiplex PCR; TCRdb has only the in-frame clones, and not every one. The sample includes approximately 90,000 clones, 83% seen only once; the top ten take approximately 17%. Turning to this clone: Its antigen is not known.

The time point here: cycle 4 day 1 (C4D1), after 6 weeks of nivolumab. Every one of the patients relapsed after autologous stem cell transplantation (brentuximab vedotin exposure was variable). The receptor was derived from a human donor with classical Hodgkin lymphoma. Sample: peripheral blood mononuclear cells (PBMCs), taken before the fourth cycle of nivolumab. The chain joins TRBV5-8 to TRBJ2-1; 9 positions match TRBD1. This chain's CDR3 is CASSLRWTGAYNEQFF. CDR3 nucleotide sequence: TGTGCCAGCAGCTTGAGATGGACAGGGGCCTACAATGAGCAGTTCTTC. Together with reference TRBV5-8 and TRBJ2-1, the CDR3 gives the full variable domain: EAGVTQSPTHLIKTRGQQATLRCSPISGHTSVYWYQQALGLGLQFLLWYDEGEERNRGNFPPRFSGRQFPNYSSELNVNALELEDSALYLCASSLRWTGAYNEQFFGPGTRLTVL.